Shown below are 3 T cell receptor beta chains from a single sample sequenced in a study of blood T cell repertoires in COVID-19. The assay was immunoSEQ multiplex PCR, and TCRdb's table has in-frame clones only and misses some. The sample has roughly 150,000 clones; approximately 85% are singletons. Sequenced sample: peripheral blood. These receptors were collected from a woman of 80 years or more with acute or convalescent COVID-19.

DNA of the CDR3: TGTGCCAGCAGCTTAACGGGGTACGAGCAGTACTTC. Protein product: CASSLTGYEQYF. The chain uses TRBV7-9 and TRBJ2-7; D might be TRBD2 (5 bases). The CDR3 loop spans 12 amino acids. CDR1 is SEHNR and CDR2 is FQNEAQ in the germline V gene (reference sequence). Trimming left V 2 bases short and J 4 bases short, with 6 bases between.

The chain's CDR3 is CASSHGTGRRQPQHF. CDR3 DNA sequence: TGTGCCAGCAGCCACGGGACAGGGCGACGCCAGCCCCAGCATTTT. The chain recombines TRBV28 with TRBJ1-5; 9 bases line up with TRBD1. CDR1 MDHEN and CDR2 SYDVKM come from the germline V gene. This CDR3 is built from 15 residues. V lost 6 bases and J lost 7; bases outside the gene matches: 10.

The CDR3 DNA reads as TGTGCCAGCAGTTCAGTGGGGCAGCCTAATGAAAAACTGTTTTTT. Translating it yields CASSSVGQPNEKLFF. The V call is TRBV6-2 or TRBV6-3, the J call TRBJ1-4, with a tentative D call TRBD1 (5 bases). Germline CDR1 is MNHEY and CDR2 is SVGEGT. This CDR3 is built from 15 residues. Deletions cut 4 bases from V and 3 bases from J, with 12 bases between.